This entry describes one T cell receptor (beta chain). Its target is unknown. The entry originates in a study of cytomegalovirus exposure and HLA in healthy donors. Overall study findings and caveats: Reportedly, diagnosis of cytomegalovirus status by the classifier showed high specificity and sensitivity. Because they were indistinguishable, some V segments, including TRBV6-2 and TRBV6-3, were excluded. Specificity for CMV antigens was confirmed in vitro for a few of the CMV-associated chains.

In the PCR, 60 Vbeta and 13 Jbeta primers were used. In the original analysis: Some 10 million of the about 80 million unique TCR beta chains counted in a later analysis were shared. Here immunoSEQ multiplex PCR was the method, and the copy in TCRdb shows in-frame clones only, minus some. That table gives V, J and clone size, and the DNA gave D and trimming. Of approximately 150,000 clones in the sample, around 80% are singletons; the top ten hold approximately 2.3%. The V gene's germline CDR1 is ENHRY and CDR2 SYGVKD. The CDR3 extends over 15 amino acids. J gave up 3 bases and V 10 bases, and 13 bases lay outside the gene matches.

This TCR came from a middle-aged man in good health and CMV-seronegative. The chain employs TRBV10-3 and TRBJ2-3; the match to TRBD2 covers 7 bases. The sequencing sample was made of PBMCs. CDR3 in amino acids: CATSMGRGRTDTQYF. CDR3 in DNA: TGTGCCACTTCCATGGGGCGGGGGAGGACAGATACGCAGTATTTT.